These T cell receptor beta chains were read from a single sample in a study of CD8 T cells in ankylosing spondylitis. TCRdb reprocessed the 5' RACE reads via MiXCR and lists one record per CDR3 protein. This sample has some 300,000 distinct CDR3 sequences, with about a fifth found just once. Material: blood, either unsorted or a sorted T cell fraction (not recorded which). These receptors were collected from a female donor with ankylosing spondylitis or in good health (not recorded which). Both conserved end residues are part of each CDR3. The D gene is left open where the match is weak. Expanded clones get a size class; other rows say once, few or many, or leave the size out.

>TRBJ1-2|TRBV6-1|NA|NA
CASSRQDFYGYTF
TGTGCCAGCAGCCGACAGGACTTCTATGGCTACACCTTC
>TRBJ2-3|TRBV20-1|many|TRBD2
CSAQGGPETSGNTDTQYF
TGCAGTGCCCAAGGGGGACCCGAAACTAGCGGGAACACAGATACGCAGTATTTT
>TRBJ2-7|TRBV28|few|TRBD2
CASSPAGDLFYEQYF
TGTGCCAGCAGTCCCGCGGGAGACCTCTTCTACGAGCAGTACTTC
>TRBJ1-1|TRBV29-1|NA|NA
CSVREGPTEAFF
TGCAGCGTCCGAGAGGGACCCACTGAAGCTTTCTTT
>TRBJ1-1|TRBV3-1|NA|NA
CASSLGGAQVAFF
TGTGCCAGCAGCCTTGGGGGGGCTCAGGTGGCTTTCTTT
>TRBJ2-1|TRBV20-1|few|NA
CSARHLRISYNEQFF
TGCAGTGCTAGACATCTCCGAATCTCCTACAATGAGCAGTTCTTC
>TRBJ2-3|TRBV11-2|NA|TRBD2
CASSPGTSDTDTQYF
TGTGCCAGCAGCCCCGGGACTAGCGACACAGATACGCAGTATTTT
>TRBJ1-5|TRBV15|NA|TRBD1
CATGTEGQPQHF
TGTGCCACTGGGACAGAGGGGCAGCCCCAGCATTTT
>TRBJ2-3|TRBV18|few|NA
CASSTGPADTQYF
TGTGCCAGCTCGACAGGCCCCGCGGATACGCAGTATTTT
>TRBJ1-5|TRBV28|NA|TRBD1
CATDRAYQPQHF
TGTGCCACCGACAGGGCTTATCAGCCCCAGCATTTT
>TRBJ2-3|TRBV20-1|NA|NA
CSARAPRGLATDTQYF
TGCAGTGCTAGAGCCCCCCGTGGGCTAGCCACAGATACGCAGTATTTT
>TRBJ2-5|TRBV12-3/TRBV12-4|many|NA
CASSTYRDGETQYF
TGTGCCAGCAGTACCTACAGGGACGGAGAGACCCAGTACTTC
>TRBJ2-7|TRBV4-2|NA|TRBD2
CASSQEPAGAYEQYF
TGTGCCAGCAGCCAAGAACCAGCGGGAGCCTACGAGCAGTACTTC
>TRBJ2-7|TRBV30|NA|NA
CAWSVEGRGGEQYF
TGTGCCTGGAGTGTAGAAGGCAGGGGGGGGGAGCAGTACTTC
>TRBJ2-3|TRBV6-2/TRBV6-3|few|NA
CASSTQGLQKRDTQYF
TGTGCCAGCAGTACTCAGGGACTCCAAAAACGAGATACGCAGTATTTT
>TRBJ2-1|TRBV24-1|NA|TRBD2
CATSLGLAGLNEQFF
TGTGCCACCAGCCTCGGACTAGCGGGACTCAATGAGCAGTTCTTC
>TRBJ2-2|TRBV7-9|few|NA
CASSFLAGPNTGELFF
TGTGCCAGCAGCTTCCTGGCGGGTCCGAACACCGGGGAGCTGTTTTTT
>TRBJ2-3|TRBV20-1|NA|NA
CSASQSTDTQYF
TGCAGTGCTAGCCAGAGCACAGATACGCAGTATTTT
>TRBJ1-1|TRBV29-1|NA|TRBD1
CSVEDRQNTEAFF
TGCAGCGTTGAGGACAGGCAGAACACTGAAGCTTTCTTT
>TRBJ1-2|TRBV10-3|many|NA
CAISASESYTF
TGTGCCATCAGTGCTTCCGAAAGCTACACCTTC
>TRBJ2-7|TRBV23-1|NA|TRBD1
CASSQSAVGQYYEQYF
TGCGCCAGCAGTCAATCTGCGGTGGGACAGTACTACGAGCAGTACTTC
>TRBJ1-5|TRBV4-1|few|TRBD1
CASSKTGGLQPQHF
TGCGCCAGCAGCAAGACAGGGGGCCTTCAGCCCCAGCATTTT
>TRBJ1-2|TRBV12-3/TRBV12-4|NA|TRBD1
CASSLDRERDYTF
TGTGCCAGCAGTTTGGACAGGGAAAGGGACTACACCTTC
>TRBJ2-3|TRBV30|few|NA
CAWSVRSGDTQYF
TGTGCCTGGAGTGTACGTTCGGGAGATACGCAGTATTTT
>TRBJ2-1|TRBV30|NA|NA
CAWSVASNEQFF
TGTGCCTGGAGTGTTGCTAGCAATGAGCAGTTCTTC
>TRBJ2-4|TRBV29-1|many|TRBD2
CSVAPGTTHKNIQYF
TGCAGCGTTGCGCCCGGGACTACGCACAAAAACATTCAGTACTTC
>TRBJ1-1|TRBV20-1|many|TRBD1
CSAGGQGYAFF
TGCAGTGCGGGGGGACAGGGATACGCTTTCTTT
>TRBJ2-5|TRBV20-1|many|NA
CSAPPRELEETQYF
TGCAGTGCTCCCCCCCGCGAACTCGAAGAGACCCAGTACTTC
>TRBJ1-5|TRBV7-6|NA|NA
CASSPTSNQPQHF
TGTGCCAGCAGCCCCACCAGCAATCAGCCCCAGCATTTT
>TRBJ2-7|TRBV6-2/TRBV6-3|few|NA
CASSRQYYEQYF
TGTGCCAGCAGTCGACAATACTACGAGCAGTACTTC
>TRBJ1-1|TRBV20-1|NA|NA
CSARKGGRAEAFF
TGCAGTGCTAGAAAGGGGGGGAGGGCTGAAGCTTTCTTT
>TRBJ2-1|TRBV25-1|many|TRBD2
CASSRLAGSYNEQFF
TGTGCCAGCTCGCGACTAGCGGGGTCCTACAATGAGCAGTTCTTC
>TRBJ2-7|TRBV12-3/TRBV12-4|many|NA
CASSFQGGDSYEQYF
TGTGCCAGCAGTTTCCAGGGCGGAGACTCCTACGAGCAGTACTTC
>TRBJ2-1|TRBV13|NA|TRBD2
CASSLFGTSGTSNEQFF
TGTGCCAGCAGCTTGTTCGGGACTAGCGGGACTTCTAATGAGCAGTTCTTC
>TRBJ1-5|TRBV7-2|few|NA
CASSLGQTYSNQPQHF
TGTGCCAGCAGCTTAGGACAGACCTATAGCAATCAGCCCCAGCATTTT
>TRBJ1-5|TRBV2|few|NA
CASSDAGGKDQPQHF
TGTGCCAGCAGTGACGCGGGGGGGAAGGATCAGCCCCAGCATTTT
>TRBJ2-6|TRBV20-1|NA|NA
CSARGPISGANVLTF
TGCAGTGCTAGGGGGCCAATATCTGGGGCCAACGTCCTGACTTTC
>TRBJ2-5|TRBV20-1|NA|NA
CSARDPTAMGETQYF
TGCAGTGCTAGAGACCCGACTGCCATGGGGGAGACCCAGTACTTC
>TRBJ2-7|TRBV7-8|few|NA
CASSLGATPYEQYF
TGTGCCAGCAGCTTAGGTGCTACCCCCTACGAGCAGTACTTC
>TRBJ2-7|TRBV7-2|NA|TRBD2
CASSHGTSRYEQYF
TGTGCCAGCAGCCACGGGACTAGTAGGTACGAGCAGTACTTC
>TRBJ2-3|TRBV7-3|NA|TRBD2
CASSSRGGDGDTQYF
TGTGCCAGCAGTTCCCGCGGGGGAGATGGAGATACGCAGTATTTT
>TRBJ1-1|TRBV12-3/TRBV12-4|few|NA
CASTVSTKAFF
TGTGCCAGCACAGTTTCTACCAAAGCTTTCTTT
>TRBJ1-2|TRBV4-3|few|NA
CASSQVGNYGYTF
TGCGCCAGCAGCCAAGTGGGGAACTATGGCTACACCTTC
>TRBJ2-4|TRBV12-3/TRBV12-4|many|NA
CASSPPGMGNIQYF
TGTGCCAGCAGCCCCCCAGGGATGGGGAACATTCAGTACTTC
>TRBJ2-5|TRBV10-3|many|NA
CAISGGLQETQYF
TGTGCCATCAGTGGTGGGCTACAAGAGACCCAGTACTTC
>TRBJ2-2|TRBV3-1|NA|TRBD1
CASSPTGGRAGELFF
TGTGCCAGCAGCCCTACAGGGGGAAGAGCCGGGGAGCTGTTTTTT
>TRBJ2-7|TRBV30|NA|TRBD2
CAWSVLGTRRRRLYEQYF
TGTGCCTGGAGTGTATTGGGGACTAGACGACGGCGACTCTACGAGCAGTACTTC
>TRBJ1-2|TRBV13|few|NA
CASSLGRLLDYGYTF
TGTGCCAGCAGCTTAGGTCGCCTCTTGGACTATGGCTACACCTTC
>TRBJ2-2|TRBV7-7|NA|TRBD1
CASRSTGLTGELFF
TGTGCCAGCAGGTCGACAGGGCTCACCGGGGAGCTGTTTTTT
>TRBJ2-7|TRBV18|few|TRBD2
CASSDRTGTSIYEQYF
TGTGCCAGCTCGGACAGGACCGGGACTAGCATCTACGAGCAGTACTTC
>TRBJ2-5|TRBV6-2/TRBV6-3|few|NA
CASSYIRTRETQYF
TGTGCCAGCAGTTACATCCGGACCCGAGAGACCCAGTACTTC
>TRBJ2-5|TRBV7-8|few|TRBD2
CASSFRPAGSALTQYF
TGTGCCAGCAGTTTTCGACCAGCGGGGTCGGCCTTGACCCAGTACTTC
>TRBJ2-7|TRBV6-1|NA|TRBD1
CASSSNRGSYEQYF
TGTGCCAGCAGCTCCAACAGGGGATCCTACGAGCAGTACTTC
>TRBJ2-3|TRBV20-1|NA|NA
CSARALGLASTDTQYF
TGCAGTGCTAGAGCGCTCGGACTGGCTAGCACAGATACGCAGTATTTT
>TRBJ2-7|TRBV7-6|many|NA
CASSFGTTYEQYF
TGTGCCAGCAGCTTTGGGACAACCTACGAGCAGTACTTC
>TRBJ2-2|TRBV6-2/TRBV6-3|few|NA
CASSPFSTSNTGELFF
TGTGCCAGCAGTCCCTTTTCTACATCGAACACCGGGGAGCTGTTTTTT
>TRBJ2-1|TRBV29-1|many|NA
CSALTGRLYNEQFF
TGCAGCGCCTTGACGGGCCGACTGTACAATGAGCAGTTCTTC
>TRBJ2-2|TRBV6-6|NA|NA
CASTTATGELFF
TGTGCCAGCACCACGGCCACCGGGGAGCTGTTTTTT
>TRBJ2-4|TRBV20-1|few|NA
CSARAVGGSGINIQYF
TGCAGTGCTAGAGCGGTAGGAGGGAGCGGCATAAACATTCAGTACTTC